This T cell receptor beta chain was found in a study of blood T cell repertoires in COVID-19. Overall study: COVID-19 samples from acute and convalescent phases originated in the United States, Italy and Spain. The cDNA or gDNA used as material had been derived from T cells, B-cell-depleted T cells, or PBMCs.

There are 18 residues in the CDR3. Trimming cost V 5 bases and J 3 bases; bases outside gene matches: 14. CDR1 is SGHAT and CDR2 is FQNNGV in the germline V gene. Methods used by the authors: Reference gene primer amplification in the assay estimated nucleated cell counts. Sequencing was performed with immunoSEQ multiplex PCR; in TCRdb, only in-frame clones are kept and a portion is missing. For V, J and clone size, that table is used; D and trimming come from the DNA. The sample shows some 290,000 clones, about four fifths of them seen only once. Sequencing was performed on peripheral blood. The receptor was isolated from an older woman with active or convalescent COVID-19. This chain connects TRBV11-2 to TRBJ1-4, with 8 positions matching TRBD1. The CDR3, as DNA: TGTGCCAGCAGCCCTTTGGGGCAGGGGGCGTTTGCTAATGAAAAACTGTTTTTT. Translating it yields CASSPLGQGAFANEKLFF.